This T cell receptor beta chain stems from a study of blood T cell repertoires in COVID-19. In the authors' methods: It was from reference gene primer amplification that nucleated cell counts were estimated. The assay was immunoSEQ multiplex PCR, and TCRdb's table has in-frame clones only and misses some. V, J and clone size were drawn from that table, and D and trimming were deduced from the DNA. The table shows roughly 88,000 clones, with 65% to 90% occurring only once. V dropped 0 bases and J dropped 1 base, with 7 bases sitting between them. The CDR3 contains 14 residues. Per germline, CDR1 MNHNY and CDR2 SVGAGI (reference sequence).

The genes are TRBV6-6 and TRBJ2-7, with D maybe TRBD2 (5 bases). Sequenced input: peripheral blood. The TCR was taken from a woman of 80 years or more with active or convalescent COVID-19. CDR3 in DNA: TGTGCCAGCAGTTACTCAGCGGAATCCTACGAGCAGTACTTC. It is translated as CASSYSAESYEQYF.